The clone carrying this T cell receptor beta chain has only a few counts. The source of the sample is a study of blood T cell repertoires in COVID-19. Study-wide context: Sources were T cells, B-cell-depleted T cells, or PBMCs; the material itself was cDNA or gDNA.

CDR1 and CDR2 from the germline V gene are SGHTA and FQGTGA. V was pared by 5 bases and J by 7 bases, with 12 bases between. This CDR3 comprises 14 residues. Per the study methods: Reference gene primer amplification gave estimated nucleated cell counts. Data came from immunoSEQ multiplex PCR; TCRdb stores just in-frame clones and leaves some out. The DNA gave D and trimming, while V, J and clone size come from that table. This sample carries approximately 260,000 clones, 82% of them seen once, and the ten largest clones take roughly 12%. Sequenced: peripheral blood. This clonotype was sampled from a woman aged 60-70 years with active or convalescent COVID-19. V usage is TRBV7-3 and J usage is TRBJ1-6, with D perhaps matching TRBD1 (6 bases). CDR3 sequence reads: CASSLQGRNSPLHF. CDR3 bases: TGTGCCAGCAGCCTACAGGGCAGAAATTCACCCCTCCACTTT.